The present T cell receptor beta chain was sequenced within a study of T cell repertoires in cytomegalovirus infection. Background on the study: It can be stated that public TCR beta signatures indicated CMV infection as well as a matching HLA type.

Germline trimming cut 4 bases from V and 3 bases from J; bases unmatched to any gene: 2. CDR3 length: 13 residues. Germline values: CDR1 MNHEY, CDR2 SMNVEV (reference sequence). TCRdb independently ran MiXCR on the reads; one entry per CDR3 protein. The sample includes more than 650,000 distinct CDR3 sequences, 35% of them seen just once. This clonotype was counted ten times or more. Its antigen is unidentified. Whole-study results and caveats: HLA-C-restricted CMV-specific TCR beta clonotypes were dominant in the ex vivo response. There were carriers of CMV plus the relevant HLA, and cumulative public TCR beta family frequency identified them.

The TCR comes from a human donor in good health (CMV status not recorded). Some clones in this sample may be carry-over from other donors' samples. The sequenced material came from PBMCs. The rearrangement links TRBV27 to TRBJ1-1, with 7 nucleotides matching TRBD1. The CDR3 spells CASSSTGDTEAFF. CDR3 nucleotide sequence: TGTGCCAGCAGTTCTACAGGGGACACTGAAGCTTTCTTT.